A single sample is the source of the 7 T cell receptor beta chains below, sequenced in a study of cytomegalovirus exposure and HLA in healthy donors (dated by TCRdb to the late 2010s). Receptors were amplified or captured by the immunoSEQ multiplex PCR assay. For the multiplex PCR, a mixture combining 60 forward primers for TCR Vbeta segments and 13 reverse primers for TCR Jbeta segments was used. The source is immuneACCESS, and TCRdb retained only in-frame sequences with V and J called. Part of the clones is not carried over; for the studies checked, unresolved V genes explain less than half of this, and the remainder is unexplained. The sample contains about 180,000 clones, roughly 82% of them found a single time. The leading ten clones occupy 1.5% to 1.9% of the sample. The sequenced material came from PBMCs. Receptors were obtained from a man in his forties in good health and CMV-seronegative.

The chain links TRBV7-2 to TRBJ1-1; TRBD1 agrees at 7 bases. Germline V gene sequence: CDR1 SGHTA, CDR2 FQGNSA. J lost 0 bases, V lost 2 bases, and 9 bases had no gene match. The CDR3 spans 17 residues. The CDR3 DNA reads TGTGCCAGCAGCTTATATGGAGGGGGCACCTTGAACACTGAAGCTTTCTTT. This gives the protein CASSLYGGGTLNTEAFF.

The genes are TRBV6-4 and TRBJ1-1, with 10 bases that match TRBD1. This CDR3 spans 18 amino acids. V was clipped by 0 bases and J by 1 base; unmatched bases: 8. CDR1 and CDR2 from the germline V gene are MRHNA and SNTAGT. The CDR3 sequence: CASSDSSGQGRENTEAFF. The DNA for the CDR3 is TGTGCCAGCAGTGACTCGTCGGGACAGGGGAGGGAGAACACTGAAGCTTTCTTT.

This clone is a singleton in its sample. The chain employs TRBV7-2 and TRBJ2-7, with 7 positions matching TRBD2. This CDR3 has 12 residues. The V gene's germline CDR1 is SGHTA and CDR2 FQGNSA. After removal of 3 bases from V and 6 bases from J, the junction contained 2 bases not matched to a gene. In DNA, the CDR3 is TGTGCCAGCAGCTTGGCGGGGGTCGAGCAGTACTTC. It codes for CASSLAGVEQYF. Drawing the rest from reference TRBV7-2 and TRBJ2-7, the complete variable domain is GAGVSQSPSNKVTEKGKDVELRCDPISGHTALYWYRQSLGQGLEFLIYFQGNSAPDKSGLPSDRFSAERTGGSVSTLTIQRTQQEDSAVYLCASSLAGVEQYFGPGTRLTVT.

This clone was recorded a few times. CDR3 protein: CATSRDPTNYGEQFF. The DNA of the CDR3 is TGTGCCACCAGCAGAGATCCCACTAACTATGGTGAGCAGTTCTTC. This chain links TRBV15 with TRBJ2-1, with D hard to call. The CDR3 covers 15 residues. Trimming left V 0 bases short and J 9 bases short, with 15 bases between. CDR1 and CDR2 from the germline V gene are LNHNV and YYDKDF (reference sequence).

The chain employs TRBV18 and TRBJ2-4; possibly TRBD1 for D (7 bases). The CDR3 is 20 amino acids. Germline CDR1 is KGHSH and CDR2 is LQKENI. V was shortened by 3 bases and J by 0 bases, with 24 bases between the two germline ends. The CDR3 DNA is TGTGCCAGCTCACCTCAGGGGGGTCCTCCACCCACCCTAGCCAAAAACATTCAGTACTTC. Its protein product is CASSPQGGPPPTLAKNIQYF.

The table lists this clone with a count of one. CDR3 in amino acids: CASMGALRGYTF. Written as DNA, the CDR3 is TGTGCCAGTATGGGGGCCCTCCGTGGCTACACCTTC. The chain carries TRBV19 and TRBJ1-2; TRBD1 might be the D (6 bases). The CDR3 covers 12 residues. V lost 7 bases, J lost 7 bases, and 13 bases lay in between. Germline V gene data show CDR1 as LNHDA and CDR2 as SQIVND (reference sequence).

This clone came up once. Compared with germline, one end of the junction differs, possibly owing to a read error. The V and J genes are TRBV7-7 and TRBJ2-1; tentatively, D is TRBD2 (7 bases). The CDR3 consists of 16 residues. Per the germline V gene, CDR1 is SSHAT and CDR2 is FNYEAQ (reference sequence). DNA of the CDR3: TGTGCTAGCAGCTTAAGGGAAGGGGGGGGGAAAAATGAGCAGTTCTTC. This codes for CASSLREGGGKNEQFF.